These 17 T cell receptor beta chains share one sample of origin, sequenced in a study of cytomegalovirus exposure and HLA in healthy donors. The PCR used 60 Vbeta and 13 Jbeta primers. Produced via immunoSEQ multiplex PCR; TCRdb's table is partial and in-frame only. The repertoire consists of roughly 220,000 clones, with roughly 80% occurring once and the leading ten covering around 3%. The sample taken for sequencing was PBMCs. Receptors originate from a man in his thirties or forties in good health and CMV-seronegative.

J is TRBJ2-7 and V is TRBV10-3, with 10 bases that match TRBD1. This CDR3 spans 14 amino acids. Per the germline V gene, CDR1 is ENHRY and CDR2 is SYGVKD. V shed 6 bases and J 5 bases; nucleotides not matched to a gene: 7. CDR3 sequence reads: CAISADRGRDEQYF. In DNA form, the CDR3 reads TGTGCCATCAGCGCCGACAGGGGGCGGGACGAGCAGTACTTC.

Comments on this clone: A read error may produce the germline difference seen at one junction end. Written as DNA, the CDR3 is TGTGCCAGCAGTGAAGCGGGCCCAGGGTTTTTTGGGGCCAGCGTCCTGACTTTC. It specifies CASSEAGPGFFGASVLTF. The chain links TRBV6-1 to TRBJ2-6, with D possibly TRBD1 on 5 matching bases. The CDR3 is 18 amino acids. Per the germline V gene, CDR1 is MNHNS and CDR2 is SASEGT.

The genes are TRBV4-1 and TRBJ2-5; 8 nucleotides match TRBD2. The J segment lost 5 bases and the V segment lost 0 bases, leaving 8 bases of the junction unmatched. Germline V gene data show CDR1 as MGHRA and CDR2 as YSYEKL. This CDR3 contains 16 residues. Here the CDR3 reads CASSQEFRGGRETQYF. CDR3 DNA sequence: TGCGCCAGCAGCCAAGAATTTCGGGGGGGCCGGGAGACCCAGTACTTC.

This clone was recorded only once. One end of the junction varies from germline; a read error may be responsible. V is TRBV9 and J is TRBJ2-6, with D perhaps matching TRBD1 (5 bases). Per germline, CDR1 SGDLS and CDR2 YYNGEE. CDR3 length: 14 amino acids. The CDR3 sequence: CASSVGPGASVLTF. The CDR3 nucleotides are TGTGCCAGCAGCGTAGGTCCTGGGGCCAGCGTCCTGACTTTC.

This chain uses TRBV6-6 with TRBJ1-1; D is ambiguous. The CDR3 is 13 amino acids. Trimming took 5 bases from V and 1 from J, leaving 8 bases between them. Germline V gives CDR1 MNHNY, CDR2 SVGAGI (reference sequence). Written as DNA, the CDR3 is TGTGCCAGCAGTCCCTCCGGGAACACTGAAGCTTTCTTT. As protein: CASSPSGNTEAFF.

This chain joins TRBV10-2 and TRBJ1-4, with a possible D match to TRBD1 (5 bases). CDR3 length: 16 amino acids. Germline values: CDR1 WSHSY, CDR2 SAAADI. V lost 7 bases and J lost 3, with 18 bases in between. CDR3 DNA: TGCGCCAGCACCCCGCACGCGGGGCGAGCTAATGAAAAACTGTTTTTT. As protein: CASTPHAGRANEKLFF.

The V gene is TRBV5-1, the J gene TRBJ2-5; 8 bases match TRBD1. This CDR3 spans 16 amino acids. J gave up 3 bases and V 0 bases, and 7 bases lay outside the gene matches. From germline, CDR1 is SGHRS and CDR2 YFSETQ. CDR3 in amino acids: CASSLAGGAREETQYF. The CDR3 nucleotides are TGCGCCAGCAGCTTGGCAGGGGGCGCGAGGGAAGAGACCCAGTACTTC.

This clone was detected once. This chain joins TRBV28 and TRBJ2-1; 8 bases line up with TRBD1. The CDR3 consists of 15 residues. Germline CDR1 reads MDHEN; CDR2 reads SYDVKM. Trimming at V came to 8 bases and at J to 7 bases, leaving 13 bases not matched to a gene. Here the CDR3 reads CASFPARQGWNEQFF. In DNA, the CDR3 is TGTGCCAGCTTCCCCGCGAGACAGGGGTGGAATGAGCAGTTCTTC.

The rearrangement links TRBV2 to TRBJ2-1; 10 bases line up with TRBD2. V trimming: 5 bases; J trimming: 1 base; junction bases outside the gene matches: 8. Germline CDR1 is SNHLY and CDR2 is FYNNEI. This CDR3 contains 17 residues. The CDR3 sequence is CASSPGLAAYSYNEQFF. CDR3 DNA sequence: TGTGCCAGCAGTCCTGGACTAGCGGCCTATTCCTACAATGAGCAGTTCTTC.

V and J are TRBV5-1 and TRBJ1-2; no clear D. CDR1 SGHRS and CDR2 YFSETQ come from the germline V gene. This CDR3 has 14 residues. V lost 4 bases and J lost 3, with 13 bases in between. The CDR3 loop reads CASSREVGDYGYTF. In DNA, the CDR3 is TGCGCCAGCAGCAGGGAGGTGGGTGACTATGGCTACACCTTC.

The rearrangement joins TRBV19 to TRBJ2-2; D unresolved. Germline V gene lookup returns CDR1 LNHDA and CDR2 SQIVND (reference sequence). V gave up 0 bases and J gave up 7 bases, with 9 bases separating them. The CDR3 extends over 14 amino acids. The CDR3 loop reads CASSIDTGIGELFF. CDR3 DNA sequence: TGTGCCAGTAGTATAGATACGGGTATCGGGGAGCTGTTTTTT.

This clone has just a few counts. This chain connects TRBV5-6 to TRBJ1-5; no clear D. The CDR3 loop spans 16 amino acids. Trimming removed 1 base from V and 0 bases from J, with 11 bases in between. Germline lookup yields CDR1 SGHDT and CDR2 YYEEEE. CDR3 DNA sequence: TGTGCCAGCAGCTTGTCGGGGTCTTATAGCAATCAGCCCCAGCATTTT. This codes for CASSLSGSYSNQPQHF.

In its sample, this clone was seen once. The chain couples TRBV19 to TRBJ2-1; 9 bases are shared with TRBD2. Trimming cost V 1 base and J 7 bases; bases outside gene matches: 5. Per germline, CDR1 LNHDA and CDR2 SQIVND (reference sequence). The CDR3 is 15 amino acids. CDR3 region: CASSIVGSGGNEQFF. The CDR3 bases are TGTGCCAGTAGTATAGTGGGTAGCGGGGGTAATGAGCAGTTCTTC.

The rearrangement joins TRBV5-4 to TRBJ1-2; TRBD1 agrees at 7 bases. This CDR3 comprises 15 residues. Trimming cost V 3 bases and J 8 bases; bases outside gene matches: 13. CDR1 is SGHNT and CDR2 is YYREEE in the germline V gene (reference sequence). The CDR3 spells CASSSTGTVFAGYTF. The CDR3 bases are TGTGCCAGCAGCTCGACCGGGACAGTTTTCGCCGGCTACACCTTC.

V is TRBV6-4 and J is TRBJ2-7; TRBD2 matches at 11 bases. The CDR3 extends over 15 amino acids. Germline-derived CDR1 and CDR2 are MRHNA and SNTAGT. V was clipped by 3 bases and J by 5 bases; unmatched bases: 6. The CDR3, as DNA: TGTGCCAGCAGTGAACTAGCGGGGGCCCCGCACGAGCAGTACTTC. It translates to CASSELAGAPHEQYF.

The rearrangement uses TRBV7-3 and TRBJ2-3, with a weak D call TRBD1 (6 bases). Looked up from germline, CDR1 is SGHTA and CDR2 is FQGTGA. V shed 5 bases and J shed 6 bases, with 15 bases lying between them. The CDR3 runs 14 residues. The CDR3 sequence is CASSPGAGSDTQYF. The CDR3 DNA reads TGTGCCAGCAGCCCAGGGGCTGGGAGCGATACGCAGTATTTT.

This clone was picked up one time. CDR3 sequence: CASSEATLTGEQYF. CDR3 coding DNA: TGTGCCAGCTCAGAGGCGACACTCACAGGCGAGCAGTACTTC. The chain employs TRBV18 and TRBJ2-7, with TRBD1 as a possible D gene (5 bases). The CDR3 has 14 residues. The V gene's germline CDR1 is KGHSH and CDR2 LQKENI. Trimming left V 5 bases short and J 6 bases short, with 17 bases between.